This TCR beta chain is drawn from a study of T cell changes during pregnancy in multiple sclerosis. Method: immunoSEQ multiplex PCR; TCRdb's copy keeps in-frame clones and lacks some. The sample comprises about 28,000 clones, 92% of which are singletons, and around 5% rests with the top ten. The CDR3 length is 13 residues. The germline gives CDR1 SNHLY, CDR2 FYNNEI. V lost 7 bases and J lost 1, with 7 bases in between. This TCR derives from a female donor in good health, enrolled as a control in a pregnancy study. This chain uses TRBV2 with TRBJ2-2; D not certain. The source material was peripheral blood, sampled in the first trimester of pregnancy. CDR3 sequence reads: CASNNKNTGELFF. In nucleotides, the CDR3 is TGTGCCAGCAACAACAAGAACACCGGGGAGCTGTTTTTT.